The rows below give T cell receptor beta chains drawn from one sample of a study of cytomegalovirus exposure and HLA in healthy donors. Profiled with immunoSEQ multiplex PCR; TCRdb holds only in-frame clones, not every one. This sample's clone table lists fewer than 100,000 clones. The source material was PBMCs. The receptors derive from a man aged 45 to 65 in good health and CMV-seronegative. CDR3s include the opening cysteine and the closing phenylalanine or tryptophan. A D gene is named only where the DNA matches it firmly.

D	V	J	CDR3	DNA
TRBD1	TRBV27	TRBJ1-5	CASSRQGRNQPQHF	TGTGCCAGCAGCCGACAGGGGAGGAATCAGCCCCAGCATTTT
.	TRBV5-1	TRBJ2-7	CASSEAGAALSEQYF	TGCGCCAGCAGCGAGGCGGGGGCGGCTCTCTCCGAGCAGTACTTC
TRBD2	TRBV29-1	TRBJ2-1	CIAGGAGNEQFF	TGCATAGCGGGGGGCGCCGGCAATGAGCAGTTCTTC
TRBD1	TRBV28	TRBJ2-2	CASARDSDYTGELFF	TGTGCCAGCGCTCGGGACAGCGACTATACCGGGGAGCTGTTTTTT
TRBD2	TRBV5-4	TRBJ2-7	CASSLGGRGKSYEQYF	TGTGCCAGCAGCTTGGGAGGGCGGGGGAAGTCCTACGAGCAGTACTTC
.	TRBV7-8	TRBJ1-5	CASSLDSQQPQHF	TGTGCCAGCAGCTTAGATAGCCAGCAGCCCCAGCATTTT
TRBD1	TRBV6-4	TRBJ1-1	CASAPGQGTNTEAFF	TGTGCCAGCGCCCCGGGACAGGGGACGAACACTGAAGCTTTCTTT
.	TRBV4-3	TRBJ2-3	CASSQARRTDTQYF	TGCGCCAGCAGCCAGGCTAGACGCACAGATACGCAGTATTTT
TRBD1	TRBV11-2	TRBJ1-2	CASSLVEGAQGYTF	TGTGCCAGCAGCTTAGTTGAGGGGGCGCAGGGCTACACCTTC
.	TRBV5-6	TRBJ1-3	CASSLVQSGNTIYF	TGTGCCAGCAGCTTGGTACAGTCTGGAAACACCATATATTTT
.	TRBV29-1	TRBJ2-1	CSVDGFSAGEQFF	TGCAGCGTTGACGGGTTCTCTGCTGGTGAGCAGTTCTTC
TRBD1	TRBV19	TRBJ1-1	CASTTGITEAFF	TGTGCCAGTACGACAGGGATTACTGAAGCTTTCTTT
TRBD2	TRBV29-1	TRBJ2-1	CSVDILYSGGAGEQFF	TGCAGCGTGGACATCCTTTATAGCGGGGGGGCAGGTGAGCAGTTCTTC
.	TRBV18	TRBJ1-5	CASSPTTETPQHF	TGTGCCAGCTCACCGACGACGGAGACGCCCCAGCATTTT
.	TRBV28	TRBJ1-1	CASSLIQGTEAFF	TGTGCCAGCAGTTTAATTCAGGGCACTGAAGCTTTCTTT
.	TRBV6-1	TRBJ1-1	CASDQKHANTEAFF	TGTGCCAGCGATCAAAAACATGCGAACACTGAAGCTTTCTTT
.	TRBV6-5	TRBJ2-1	CASRSDRFSYNEQFF	TGTGCCAGCAGATCGGACAGATTCTCCTACAATGAGCAGTTCTTC
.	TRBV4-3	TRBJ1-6	CASSQEPGAMTPLHF	TGCGCCAGCAGCCAAGAACCAGGGGCGATGACACCCCTCCACTTT
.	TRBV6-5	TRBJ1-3	CASTLGGASGNTIYF	TGTGCCAGCACCCTGGGGGGTGCCTCTGGAAACACCATATATTTT
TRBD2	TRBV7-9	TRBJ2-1	CASSLGTSEFF	TGTGCCAGCAGCTTGGGGACTAGCGAGTTCTTC
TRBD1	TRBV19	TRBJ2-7	CASSSPGTGDYEQYF	TGTGCCAGTAGTTCCCCCGGGACAGGAGACTACGAGCAGTACTTC
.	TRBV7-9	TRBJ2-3	CASSVPRSFPSTDTQYF	TGTGCCAGCAGCGTCCCGAGGTCATTCCCTAGCACAGATACGCAGTATTTT
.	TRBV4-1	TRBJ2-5	CASSPWGGGIQETQYF	TGCGCCAGCAGCCCCTGGGGCGGGGGCATCCAAGAGACCCAGTACTTC
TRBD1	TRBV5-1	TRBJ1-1	CASSRLLGTGGITEAFF	TGCGCCAGCAGCCGCCTTCTCGGGACAGGGGGAATCACTGAAGCTTTCTTT
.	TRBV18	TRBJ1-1	CASSPGGVMNTEAFF	TGTGCCAGCTCACCGGGGGGAGTAATGAACACTGAAGCTTTCTTT
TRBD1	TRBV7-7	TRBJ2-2	CASSTGTGYAGELFF	TGTGCTAGCAGCACGGGGACAGGGTATGCCGGGGAGCTGTTTTTT
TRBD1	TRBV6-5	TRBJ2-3	CASSSQGRPDTQYF	TGTGCCAGCAGTTCACAGGGGCGCCCAGATACGCAGTATTTT
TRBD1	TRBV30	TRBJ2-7	CAWSGQGLFEQYF	TGTGCCTGGAGTGGACAGGGGCTTTTCGAGCAGTACTTC
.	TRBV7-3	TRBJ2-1	CASSFHRGEQFF	TGTGCCAGCAGCTTCCACCGGGGTGAGCAGTTCTTC
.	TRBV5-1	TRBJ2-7	CASSLRGLVYEQYF	TGCGCCAGCAGCTTGCGGGGGTTGGTCTACGAGCAGTACTTC
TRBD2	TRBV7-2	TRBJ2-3	CASSLRLAGTDTQYF	TGTGCCAGCAGCCTCCGACTAGCGGGCACAGATACGCAGTATTTT
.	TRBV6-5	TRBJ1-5	CASSYVRGGGVPQHF	TGTGCCAGCAGTTACGTGCGGGGGGGAGGGGTGCCCCAGCATTTT
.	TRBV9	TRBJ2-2	CASSPRGWGQGPNTGELFF	TGTGCCAGCAGCCCACGAGGGTGGGGACAAGGCCCGAACACCGGGGAGCTGTTTTTT
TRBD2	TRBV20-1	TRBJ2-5	CSTSGQETQYF	TGCAGCACTAGCGGGCAAGAGACCCAGTACTTC
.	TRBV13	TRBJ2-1	CASSLVAGSRYNEQFF	TGTGCCAGCAGCTTAGTCGCAGGGTCGAGGTACAATGAGCAGTTCTTC
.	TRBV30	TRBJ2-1	CAGRQVQSYNEQFF	TGTGCCGGCAGACAGGTTCAGTCCTACAATGAGCAGTTCTTC
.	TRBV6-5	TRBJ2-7	CASSYSGRLGNEQYF	TGTGCCAGCAGTTACTCCGGTCGACTTGGCAACGAGCAGTACTTC
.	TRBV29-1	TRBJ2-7	CSARGQFSYEQYF	TGCAGCGCCAGGGGCCAATTCTCCTACGAGCAGTACTTC
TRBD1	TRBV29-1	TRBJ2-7	CSVEDLRDRASYEQYF	TGCAGCGTTGAAGACCTCCGGGACAGGGCCTCCTACGAGCAGTACTTC
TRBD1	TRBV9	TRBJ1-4	CASSVGTGGVEKLFF	TGTGCCAGCAGCGTTGGGACAGGGGGCGTTGAAAAACTGTTTTTT
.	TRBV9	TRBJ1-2	CASSQGSGYTF	TGTGCCAGCAGCCAGGGGAGCGGCTACACCTTC
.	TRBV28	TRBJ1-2	CASSFAQEYGYTF	TGTGCCAGCAGTTTCGCACAGGAATATGGCTACACCTTC
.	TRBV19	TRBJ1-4	CASSMGLDRNEKLFF	TGTGCCAGTAGTATGGGTCTAGACAGGAACGAAAAACTGTTTTTT
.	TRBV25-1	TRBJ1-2	CASSRGVYGYTF	TGTGCCAGCAGTAGAGGAGTGTATGGCTACACCTTC
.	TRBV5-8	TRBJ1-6	CASSLVSSYNSPLHF	TGTGCCAGCAGCTTAGTGAGCTCCTATAATTCACCCCTCCACTTT